Below, 4 T cell receptor beta chains from the same sample are listed, as sequenced in a study of shared clonotypes between healthy human individuals. Naive-designated CD8 cells lacked CD45RO, were positively enriched for CCR7, and omitted terminally differentiated effector memory CD45RA+ cells. Sequenced by immunoSEQ multiplex PCR; TCRdb stores in-frame clones only, minus some. Of millions of clones listed, over 85% were seen once; the top ten hold around 1.1%. Sequencing was carried out using naive CD8+ T cells sorted from blood. Receptors were obtained from a man between 18 and 29 years old in good health.

On this clone: The same CDR3 is also encoded by other DNA sequences in this sample. V and J are TRBV27 and TRBJ2-7; TRBD2 might be the D (6 bases). CDR1 and CDR2 (germline): MNHEY, SMNVEV (reference sequence). CDR3 length: 14 amino acids. Deletions cut 0 bases from V and 4 bases from J, with 10 bases between. The CDR3 region is CASSLSGGRYEQYF. The CDR3 bases are TGTGCCAGCAGTTTATCCGGGGGTCGGTACGAGCAGTACTTC.

The chain has TRBV28 and TRBJ2-3; TRBD2 matches 12 bases. CDR3 length: 16 amino acids. Germline V lookup: CDR1 MDHEN, CDR2 SYDVKM. V trimming: 5 bases; J trimming: 2 bases; junction bases outside the gene matches: 5. The CDR3 spells CASSQLAGGHTDTQYF. The CDR3, as DNA: TGTGCCAGCAGTCAACTAGCGGGGGGCCACACAGATACGCAGTATTTT.

This chain uses TRBV4-2 with TRBJ1-5; a possible D gene is TRBD1 (6 bases). The ends were cut back, 0 bases at V and 7 bases at J, with 16 bases in the middle. Germline V lookup: CDR1 LGHNA, CDR2 YNFKEQ. CDR3 length: 16 amino acids. The CDR3 coding sequence is TGTGCCAGCAGCCAAGAAGAGGCAGGGGCAGAACAGCCCCAGCATTTT. Translation gives CASSQEEAGAEQPQHF.

Details on this clone: This same CDR3 is encoded by further DNA sequences in the sample. This chain links TRBV5-6 with TRBJ2-2; the D is unclear. The CDR3 is 13 amino acids. Between the trimmed V and J ends, which lost 0 bases and 3 bases, there was a span of 3 bases. The V gene's germline CDR1 is SGHDT and CDR2 YYEEEE. This CDR3 is CASSLGDTGELFF. DNA for the CDR3: TGTGCCAGCAGCTTGGGCGACACCGGGGAGCTGTTTTTT.